Listed below are T cell receptor beta chains from one sample, sequenced in a study of cytomegalovirus exposure and HLA in healthy donors. Measured with immunoSEQ multiplex PCR; TCRdb has only the in-frame clones, and not every one. Among 150,000 to 200,000 clones listed, just over 75% were seen once. The sequencing input was PBMCs. These receptors originate from a woman aged 25 to 39 in good health and CMV-seropositive. CDR3s include the opening cysteine and the closing phenylalanine or tryptophan. Fields, in order: V gene, J gene, D gene, clone size, CDR3 protein, CDR3 DNA. The D gene is left open where the match is weak. Not every row has a clone size; where given, it reads once, few, many or a size class.

>TRBV28|TRBJ1-1|TRBD1|-
CASSLWGQLGPEAFF
TGTGCCAGCAGTTTATGGGGACAGTTGGGCCCTGAAGCTTTCTTT
>TRBV7-9|TRBJ1-4|-|-
CASSLSGSNEKLFF
TGTGCCAGCAGCTTAAGCGGATCTAATGAAAAACTGTTTTTT
>TRBV30|TRBJ2-7|-|few
CACHRQSSPYEQYF
TGTGCCTGCCATCGACAGAGCTCACCCTACGAGCAGTACTTC
>TRBV11-2|TRBJ2-1|TRBD2|-
CASSLVAGGVGNEQFF
TGTGCCAGCAGCTTAGTGGCGGGAGGGGTTGGGAATGAGCAGTTCTTC
>TRBV9|TRBJ2-1|TRBD2|-
CASGGLAGHNEQFF
TGTGCCAGCGGCGGACTAGCGGGCCACAATGAGCAGTTCTTC
>TRBV6-4|TRBJ2-2|-|-
CASSDSMGPGELFF
TGTGCCAGCAGTGACTCGATGGGGCCCGGGGAGCTGTTTTTT
>TRBV11-2|TRBJ2-7|TRBD2|few
CASSLVLAGDEQYF
TGTGCCAGCAGCTTAGTTCTAGCGGGAGACGAGCAGTACTTC
>TRBV30|TRBJ2-7|-|few
CAWGQGDSQYF
TGTGCCTGGGGCCAGGGCGACTCGCAGTACTTC
>TRBV28|TRBJ1-3|TRBD1|-
CASRVQGLVDGNTIYF
TGTGCCAGCAGGGTACAGGGGTTGGTGGACGGAAACACCATATATTTT
>TRBV21-1|TRBJ1-5|-|-
CASSETGCQPQHF
TGTGCCAGCAGCGAGACAGGGTGTCAGCCCCAGCATTTT
>TRBV5-6|TRBJ2-7|-|-
CASSSGDYEQYF
TGTGCCAGCAGTTCCGGGGACTACGAGCAGTACTTC
>TRBV30|TRBJ1-3|-|-
CAWSTTRRGAGNTIYF
TGTGCCTGGAGTACCACACGGCGGGGGGCTGGAAACACCATATATTTT
>TRBV10-3|TRBJ2-2|-|-
CAISEEVGVTTGELFF
TGTGCCATCAGTGAGGAGGTAGGGGTGACCACCGGGGAGCTGTTTTTT
>TRBV27|TRBJ2-7|TRBD1|-
CASSSTGTVSYEQYF
TGTGCCAGCAGCTCAACCGGGACAGTCTCCTACGAGCAGTACTTC
>TRBV7-9|TRBJ2-1|TRBD2|-
CASSLSTSGRVNEQFF
TGTGCCAGCAGCTTATCGACTAGCGGGAGGGTGAATGAGCAGTTCTTC